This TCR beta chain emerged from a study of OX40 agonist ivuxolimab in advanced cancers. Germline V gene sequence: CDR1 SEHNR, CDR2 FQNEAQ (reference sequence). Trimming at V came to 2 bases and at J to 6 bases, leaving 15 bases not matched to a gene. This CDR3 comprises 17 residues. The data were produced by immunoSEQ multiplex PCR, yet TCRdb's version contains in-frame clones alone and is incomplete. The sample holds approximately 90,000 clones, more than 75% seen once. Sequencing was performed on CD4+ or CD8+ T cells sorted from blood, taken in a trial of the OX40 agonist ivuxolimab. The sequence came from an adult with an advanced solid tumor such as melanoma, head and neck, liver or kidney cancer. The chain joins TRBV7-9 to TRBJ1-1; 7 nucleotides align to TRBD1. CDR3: CASSLIAGGGSMPEAFF. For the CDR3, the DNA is TGTGCCAGCAGCTTAATTGCGGGAGGGGGCTCCATGCCTGAAGCTTTCTTT.